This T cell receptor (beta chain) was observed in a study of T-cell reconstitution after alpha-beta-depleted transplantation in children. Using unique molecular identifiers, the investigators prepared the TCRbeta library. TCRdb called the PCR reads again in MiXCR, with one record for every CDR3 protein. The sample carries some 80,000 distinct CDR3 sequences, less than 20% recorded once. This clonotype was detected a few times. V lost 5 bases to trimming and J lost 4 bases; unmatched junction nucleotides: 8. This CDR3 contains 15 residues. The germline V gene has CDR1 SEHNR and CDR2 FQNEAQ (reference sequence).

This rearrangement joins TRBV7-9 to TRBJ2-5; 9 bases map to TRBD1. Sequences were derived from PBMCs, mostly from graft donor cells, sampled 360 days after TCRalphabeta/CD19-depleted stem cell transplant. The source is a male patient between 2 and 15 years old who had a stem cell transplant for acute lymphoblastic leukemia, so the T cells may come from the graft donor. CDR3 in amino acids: CASSPRTGEVETQYF. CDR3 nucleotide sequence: TGTGCCAGCAGCCCACGGACAGGGGAGGTAGAGACCCAGTACTTC.